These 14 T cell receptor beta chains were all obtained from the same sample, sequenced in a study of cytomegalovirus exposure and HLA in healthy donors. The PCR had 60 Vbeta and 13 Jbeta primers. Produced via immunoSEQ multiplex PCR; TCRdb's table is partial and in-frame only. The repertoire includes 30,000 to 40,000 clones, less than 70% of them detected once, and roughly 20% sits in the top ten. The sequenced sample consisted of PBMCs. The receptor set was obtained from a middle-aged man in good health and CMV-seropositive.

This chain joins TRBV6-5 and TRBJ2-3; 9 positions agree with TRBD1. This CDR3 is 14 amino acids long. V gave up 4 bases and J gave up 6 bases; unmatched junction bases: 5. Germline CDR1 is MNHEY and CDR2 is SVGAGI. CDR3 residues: CASSFTGGADTQYF. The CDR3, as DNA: TGTGCCAGCAGTTTTACAGGGGGCGCCGATACGCAGTATTTT.

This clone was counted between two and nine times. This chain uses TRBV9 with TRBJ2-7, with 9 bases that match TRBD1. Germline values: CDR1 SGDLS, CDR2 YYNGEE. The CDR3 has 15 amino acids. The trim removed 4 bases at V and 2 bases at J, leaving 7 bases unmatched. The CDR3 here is CASSRTGGSAYEQYF. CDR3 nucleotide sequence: TGTGCCAGCAGCAGAACAGGGGGCTCCGCCTACGAGCAGTACTTC. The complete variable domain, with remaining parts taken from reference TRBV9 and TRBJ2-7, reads DSGVTQTPKHLITATGQRVTLRCSPRSGDLSVYWYQQSLDQGLQFLIQYYNGEERAKGNILERFSAQQFPDLHSELNLSSLELGDSALYFCASSRTGGSAYEQYFGPGTRLTVT.

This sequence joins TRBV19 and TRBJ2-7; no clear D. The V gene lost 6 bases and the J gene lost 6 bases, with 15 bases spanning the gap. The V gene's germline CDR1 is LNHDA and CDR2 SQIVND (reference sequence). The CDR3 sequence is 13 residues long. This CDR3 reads CASSNIGSGEQYF. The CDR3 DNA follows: TGTGCCAGTAGCAACATCGGGTCGGGCGAGCAGTACTTC.

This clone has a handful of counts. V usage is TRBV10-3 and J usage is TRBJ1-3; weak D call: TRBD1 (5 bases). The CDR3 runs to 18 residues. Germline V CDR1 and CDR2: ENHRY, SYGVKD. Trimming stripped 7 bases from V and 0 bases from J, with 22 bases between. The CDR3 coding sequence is TGTGCCATCAATACTCCGGCGGGGCCGACACACTCTGGAAACACCATATATTTT. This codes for CAINTPAGPTHSGNTIYF.

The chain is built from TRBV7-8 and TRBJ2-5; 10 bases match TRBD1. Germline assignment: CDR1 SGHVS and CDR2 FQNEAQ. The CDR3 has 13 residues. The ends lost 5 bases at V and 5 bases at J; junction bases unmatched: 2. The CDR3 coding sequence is TGTGCCAGCAGCCTGGACAGGGGGGAGACCCAGTACTTC. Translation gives CASSLDRGETQYF.

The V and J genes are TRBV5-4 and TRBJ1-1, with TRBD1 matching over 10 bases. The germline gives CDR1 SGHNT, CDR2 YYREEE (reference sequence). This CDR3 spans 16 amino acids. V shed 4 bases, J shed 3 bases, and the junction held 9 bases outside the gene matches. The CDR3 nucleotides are TGTGCCAGCAGCCCGGGGACAGGGGAAAAGGACACTGAAGCTTTCTTT. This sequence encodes CASSPGTGEKDTEAFF.

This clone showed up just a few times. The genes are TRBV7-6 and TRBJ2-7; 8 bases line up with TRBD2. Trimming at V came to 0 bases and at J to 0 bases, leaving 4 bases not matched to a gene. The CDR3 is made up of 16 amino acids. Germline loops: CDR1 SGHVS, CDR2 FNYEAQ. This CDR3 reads CASSLAPSGGSYEQYF. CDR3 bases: TGTGCCAGCAGCTTAGCCCCAAGCGGGGGCTCCTACGAGCAGTACTTC. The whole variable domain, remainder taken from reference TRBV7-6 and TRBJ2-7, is GAGVSQSPRYKVTKRGQDVALRCDPISGHVSLYWYRQALGQGPEFLTYFNYEAQQDKSGLPNDRFSAERPEGSISTLTIQRTEQRDSAMYRCASSLAPSGGSYEQYFGPGTRLTVT.

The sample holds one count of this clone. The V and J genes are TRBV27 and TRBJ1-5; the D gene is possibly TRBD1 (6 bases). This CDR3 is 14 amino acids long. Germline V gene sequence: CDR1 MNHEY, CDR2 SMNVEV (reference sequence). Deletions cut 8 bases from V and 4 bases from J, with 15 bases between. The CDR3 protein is CASGVTGLNQPQHF. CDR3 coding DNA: TGTGCCAGCGGGGTCACAGGGCTGAATCAGCCCCAGCATTTT.

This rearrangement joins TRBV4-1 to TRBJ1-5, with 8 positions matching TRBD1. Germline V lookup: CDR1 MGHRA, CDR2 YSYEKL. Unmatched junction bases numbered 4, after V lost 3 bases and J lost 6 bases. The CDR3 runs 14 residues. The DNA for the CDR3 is TGCGCCAGCAGCCACCCCACAGGGGGTCAGCCCCAGCATTTT. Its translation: CASSHPTGGQPQHF.

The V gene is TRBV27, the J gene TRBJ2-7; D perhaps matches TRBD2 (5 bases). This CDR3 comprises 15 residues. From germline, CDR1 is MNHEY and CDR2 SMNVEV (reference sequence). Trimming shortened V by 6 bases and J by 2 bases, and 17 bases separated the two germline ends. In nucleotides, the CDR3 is TGTGCCAGCAGCCGGACGGGAAAAACACCCTACGAGCAGTACTTC. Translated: CASSRTGKTPYEQYF.

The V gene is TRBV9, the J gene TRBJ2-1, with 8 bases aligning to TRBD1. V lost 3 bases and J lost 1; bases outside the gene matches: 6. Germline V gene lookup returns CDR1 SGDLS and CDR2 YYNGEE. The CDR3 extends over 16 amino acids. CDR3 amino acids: CASSAQTGVSYNEQFF. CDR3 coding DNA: TGTGCCAGCAGCGCCCAGACAGGGGTGTCCTACAATGAGCAGTTCTTC.

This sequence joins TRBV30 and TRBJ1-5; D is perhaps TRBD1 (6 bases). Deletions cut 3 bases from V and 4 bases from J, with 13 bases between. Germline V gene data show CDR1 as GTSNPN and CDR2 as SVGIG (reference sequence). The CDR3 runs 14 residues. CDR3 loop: CAWSRVQGNQPQHF. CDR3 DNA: TGTGCCTGGAGCCGGGTACAGGGAAATCAGCCCCAGCATTTT. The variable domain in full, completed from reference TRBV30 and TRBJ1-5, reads SQTIHQWPATLVQPVGSPLSLECTVEGTSNPNLYWYRQAAGRGLQLLFYSVGIGQISSEVPQNLSASRPQDRQFILSSKKLLLSDSGFYLCAWSRVQGNQPQHFGDGTRLSIL.

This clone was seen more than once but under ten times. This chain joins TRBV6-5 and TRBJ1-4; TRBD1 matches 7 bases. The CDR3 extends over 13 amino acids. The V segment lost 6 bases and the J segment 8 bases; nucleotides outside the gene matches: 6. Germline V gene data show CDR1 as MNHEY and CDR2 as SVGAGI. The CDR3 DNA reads TGTGCCAGCAGAGACACAGGGGCGGAAAAACTGTTTTTT. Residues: CASRDTGAEKLFF.

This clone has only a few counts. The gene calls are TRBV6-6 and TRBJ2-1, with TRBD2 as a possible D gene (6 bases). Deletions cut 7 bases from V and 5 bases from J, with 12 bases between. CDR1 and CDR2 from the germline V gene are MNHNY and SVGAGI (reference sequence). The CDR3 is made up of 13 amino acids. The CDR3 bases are TGTGCCAGCACGGGACTTGGAGACAATGAGCAGTTCTTC. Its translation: CASTGLGDNEQFF.